This T cell receptor (beta chain) originates from a study of T cell changes during pregnancy in multiple sclerosis (dated by TCRdb to about 2019). Regarding the study in general: The study examined how the T cell repertoire changed over the course of pregnancy in women with multiple sclerosis.

The method was the immunoSEQ multiplex PCR assay. TCRdb mirrors the immuneACCESS table, restricted to in-frame sequences. Some clones are absent from its copies; in checked studies, under half trace to an unresolved V gene, and the reason for the others is unknown. The table for this sample lists some 50,000 clones; approximately 87% of them were counted only once. The top ten clones comprise 1.3% to 1.5% of the sample. The germline V and J ends show losses of 0 bases and 6 bases respectively, and no gene match explains 4 bases of the junction. CDR1 SGHDT and CDR2 YYEEEE were looked up in the germline V gene. Including the terminal cysteine and phenylalanine, the CDR3 comprises 15 residues. The entry retains the CDR3 DNA only, 45 bases that are in frame from base 1. As for this clone: Its antigen is still unknown. There are no base qualities to consult, and no much larger clone falls within one base.

The V and J segments used are TRBV5-6 and TRBJ2-2; 8 nucleotides in the junction match TRBD2. The specimen was peripheral blood, collected in the first trimester of pregnancy. The receptor comes from a female donor in good health, enrolled as a control in a pregnancy study. The CDR3 region has the sequence CASSLASGFAGELFF. Read as DNA, the sequence is TGTGCCAGCAGCTTGGCTAGCGGGTTCGCCGGGGAGCTGTTTTTT.